This TCR beta chain was recorded in a study of OX40 agonist ivuxolimab in advanced cancers. Data came from immunoSEQ multiplex PCR; TCRdb stores just in-frame clones and leaves some out. The data show 31,000 or so clones, around nine tenths seen once. As to this clone: Its antigen is not known.

The investigators sampled blood at baseline, at cycle 4 day 1, and at cycle 7 day 1. Per the germline V gene, CDR1 is PRHDT and CDR2 is FYEKMQ (reference sequence). CDR3 length: 16 amino acids. After removal of 1 base from V and 3 bases from J, the junction contained 4 bases not matched to a gene. Study observations and caveats: At 0.1 to 3.0 mg/kg, CD4+ and CD8+ blood T cells expanded clonally by week 6.

This chain links TRBV13 with TRBJ2-2; 8 bases match TRBD1. This TCR was sampled from an adult with an advanced solid tumor such as melanoma, head and neck, liver or kidney cancer. The sequencing used CD4+ or CD8+ T cells sorted from blood, collected in a trial of the OX40 agonist ivuxolimab. The CDR3 here is CASSLVMGQDTGELFF. The CDR3 region has the DNA TGTGCCAGCAGCTTAGTAATGGGACAGGACACCGGGGAGCTGTTTTTT.